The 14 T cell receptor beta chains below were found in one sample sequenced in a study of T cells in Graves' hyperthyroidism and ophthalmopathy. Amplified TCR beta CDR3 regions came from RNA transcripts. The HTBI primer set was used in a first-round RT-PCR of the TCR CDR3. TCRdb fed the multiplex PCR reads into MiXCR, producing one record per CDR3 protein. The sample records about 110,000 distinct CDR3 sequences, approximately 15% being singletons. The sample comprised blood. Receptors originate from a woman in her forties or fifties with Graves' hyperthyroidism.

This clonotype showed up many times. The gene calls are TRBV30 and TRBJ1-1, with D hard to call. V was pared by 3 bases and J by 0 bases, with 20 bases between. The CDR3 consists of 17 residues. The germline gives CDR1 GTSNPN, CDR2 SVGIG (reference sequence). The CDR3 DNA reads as TGTGCCTGGAGCCGACTGCAGAACAGTAATATGAACACTGAAGCTTTCTTT. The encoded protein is CAWSRLQNSNMNTEAFF.

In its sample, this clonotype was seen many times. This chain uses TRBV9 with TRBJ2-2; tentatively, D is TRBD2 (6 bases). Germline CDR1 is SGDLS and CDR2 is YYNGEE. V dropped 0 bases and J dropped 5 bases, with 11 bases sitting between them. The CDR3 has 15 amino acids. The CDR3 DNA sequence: TGTGCCAGCAGCGTAGTGCGCAGCGGGACCGGGGAGCTGTTTTTT. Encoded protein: CASSVVRSGTGELFF.

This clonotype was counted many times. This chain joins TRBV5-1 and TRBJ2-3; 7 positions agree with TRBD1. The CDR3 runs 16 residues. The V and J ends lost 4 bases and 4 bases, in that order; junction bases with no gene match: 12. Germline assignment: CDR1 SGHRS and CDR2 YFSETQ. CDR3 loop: CASSPGGGQGADTQYF. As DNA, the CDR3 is TGCGCCAGCAGCCCCGGAGGTGGTCAGGGGGCAGATACGCAGTATTTT. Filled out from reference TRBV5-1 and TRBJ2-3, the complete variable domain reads KAGVTQTPRYLIKTRGQQVTLSCSPISGHRSVSWYQQTPGQGLQFLFEYFSETQRNKGNFPGRFSGRQFSNSRSEMNVSTLELGDSALYLCASSPGGGQGADTQYFGPGTRLTVL.

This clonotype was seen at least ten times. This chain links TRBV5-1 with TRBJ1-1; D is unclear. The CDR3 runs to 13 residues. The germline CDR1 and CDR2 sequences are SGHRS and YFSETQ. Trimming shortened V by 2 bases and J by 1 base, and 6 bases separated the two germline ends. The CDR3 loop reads CASSFIGNTEAFF. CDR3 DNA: TGCGCCAGCAGCTTTATCGGGAACACTGAAGCTTTCTTT.

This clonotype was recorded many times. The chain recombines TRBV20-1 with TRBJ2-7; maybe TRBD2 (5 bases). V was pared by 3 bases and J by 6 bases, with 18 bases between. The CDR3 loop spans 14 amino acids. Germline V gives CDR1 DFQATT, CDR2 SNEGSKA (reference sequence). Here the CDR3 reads CSARSSLAGIEQYF. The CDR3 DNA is TGCAGTGCTAGGAGTTCCCTAGCCGGGATCGAGCAGTACTTC.

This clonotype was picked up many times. The CDR3 region is CASRGDWGSYEQYF. CDR3 in DNA: TGTGCCAGCAGGGGAGACTGGGGGTCCTACGAGCAGTACTTC. V gene TRBV25-1 combines with J gene TRBJ2-7, with D perhaps being TRBD1 or TRBD2 (5 bases each). The CDR3 contains 14 residues. V dropped 6 bases and J dropped 1 base, with 13 bases sitting between them. The germline V gene has CDR1 MGHDK and CDR2 SYGVNS.

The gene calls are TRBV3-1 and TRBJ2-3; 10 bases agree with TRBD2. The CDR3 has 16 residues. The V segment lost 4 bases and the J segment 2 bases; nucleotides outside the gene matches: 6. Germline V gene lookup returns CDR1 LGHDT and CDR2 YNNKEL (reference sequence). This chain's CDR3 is CASSLLAGEYTDTQYF. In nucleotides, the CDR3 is TGTGCCAGCAGCCTTCTAGCGGGGGAATACACAGATACGCAGTATTTT.

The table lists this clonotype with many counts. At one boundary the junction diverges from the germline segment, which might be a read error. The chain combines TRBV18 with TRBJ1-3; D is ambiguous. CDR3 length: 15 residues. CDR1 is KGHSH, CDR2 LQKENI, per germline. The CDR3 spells CPSSPRADSGNTIYF. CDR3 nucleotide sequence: TGTCCCAGCTCACCACGGGCGGACTCTGGAAACACCATATATTTT.

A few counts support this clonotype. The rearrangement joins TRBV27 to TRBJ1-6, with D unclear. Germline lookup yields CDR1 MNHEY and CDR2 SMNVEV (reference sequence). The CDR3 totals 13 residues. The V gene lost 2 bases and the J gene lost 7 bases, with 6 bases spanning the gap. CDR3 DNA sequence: TGTGCCAGCAGTTTACTGAAGAATTCACCCCTCCACTTT. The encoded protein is CASSLLKNSPLHF.

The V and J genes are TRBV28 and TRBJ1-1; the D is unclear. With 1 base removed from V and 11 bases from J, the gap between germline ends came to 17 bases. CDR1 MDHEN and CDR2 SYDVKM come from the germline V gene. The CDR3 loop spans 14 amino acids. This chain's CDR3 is CASSLSLFGSLAFF. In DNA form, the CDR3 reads TGTGCCAGCAGTTTATCTTTGTTCGGCAGCCTGGCTTTCTTT.

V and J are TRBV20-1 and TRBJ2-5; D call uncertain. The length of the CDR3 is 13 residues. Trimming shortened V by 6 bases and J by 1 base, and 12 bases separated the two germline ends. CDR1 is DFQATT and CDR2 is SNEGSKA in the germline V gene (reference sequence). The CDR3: CSAQRATQETQYF. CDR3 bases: TGCAGTGCACAGAGAGCCACCCAAGAGACCCAGTACTTC.

In DNA, the CDR3 is TGCGCCAGCAGCTTGGTTCGGGGCCCCTACGAGCAGTACTTC. It specifies CASSLVRGPYEQYF. The chain is built from TRBV5-1 and TRBJ2-7; D is possibly TRBD1 or TRBD2 (5 bases each). V shed 0 bases and J shed 2 bases, with 9 bases lying between them. The germline V gene has CDR1 SGHRS and CDR2 YFSETQ. There are 14 residues in the CDR3.

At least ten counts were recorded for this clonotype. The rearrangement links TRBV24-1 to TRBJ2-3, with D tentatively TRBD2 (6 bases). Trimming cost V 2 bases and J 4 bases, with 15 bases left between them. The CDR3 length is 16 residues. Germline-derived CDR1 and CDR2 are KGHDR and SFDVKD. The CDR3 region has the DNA TGTGCCACCAGTGATTGGAGGGGATCGGGCGCAGATACGCAGTATTTT. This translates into CATSDWRGSGADTQYF.

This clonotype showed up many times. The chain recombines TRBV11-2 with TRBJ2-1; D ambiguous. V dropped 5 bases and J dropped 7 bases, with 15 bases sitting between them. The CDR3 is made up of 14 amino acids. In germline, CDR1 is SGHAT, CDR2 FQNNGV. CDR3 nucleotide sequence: TGTGCCAGCAGCCCCCCCAACCGACTGAATGAGCAGTTCTTC. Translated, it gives CASSPPNRLNEQFF.